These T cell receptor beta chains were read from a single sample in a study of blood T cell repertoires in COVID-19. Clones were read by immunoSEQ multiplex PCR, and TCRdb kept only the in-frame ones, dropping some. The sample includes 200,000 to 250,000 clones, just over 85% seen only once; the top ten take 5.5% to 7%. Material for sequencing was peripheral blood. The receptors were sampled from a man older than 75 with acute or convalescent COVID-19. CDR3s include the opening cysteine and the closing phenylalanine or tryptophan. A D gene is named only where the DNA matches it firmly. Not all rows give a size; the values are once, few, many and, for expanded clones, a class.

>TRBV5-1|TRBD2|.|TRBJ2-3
TGCGCCAGCAGCTTGGTTACTAGCGCGATCACAGATACGCAGTATTTT
CASSLVTSAITDTQYF
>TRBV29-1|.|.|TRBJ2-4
TGCAGCGTTGGGGGGGGCTATGAAAACATTCAGTACTTC
CSVGGGYENIQYF
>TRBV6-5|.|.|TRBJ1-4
TGTGCCAGCAGAGAGAGAGCAACTAATGAAAAACTGTTTTTT
CASRERATNEKLFF
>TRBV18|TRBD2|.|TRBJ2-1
TGTGCCAGCTCACCGGGACTAGCGGGCTATGAGCAGTTCTTC
CASSPGLAGYEQFF
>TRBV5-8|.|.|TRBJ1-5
TGTGCCAGCAGCCCGTGGGGCCGCGACGGTTATAGCAATCAGCCCCAGCATTTT
CASSPWGRDGYSNQPQHF
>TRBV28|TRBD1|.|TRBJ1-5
TGTGCCAGCAGGGCACAGGGGGCAAACAATCAGCCCCAGCATTTT
CASRAQGANNQPQHF
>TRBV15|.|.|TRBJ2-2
TGTGCCACCAGCAGAGATTGGCCGACGAACACCGGGGAGCTGTTTTTT
CATSRDWPTNTGELFF
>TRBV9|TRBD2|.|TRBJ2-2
TGTGCCAGCAGCACTCTCGGCCCTAGCGGGAGCGCGGAGCTGTTTTTT
CASSTLGPSGSAELFF
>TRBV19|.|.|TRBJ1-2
TGTGCCAGTACACGATCTGGGTTAGGAGGCTATGGCTACACCTTC
CASTRSGLGGYGYTF
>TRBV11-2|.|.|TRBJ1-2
TGTGCCAGCAGCTTAGGAGGAGGGAACTATGGCTACACCTTC
CASSLGGGNYGYTF
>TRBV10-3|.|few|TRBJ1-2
TGTGCCATCAGCGCCAGAGACAGTAGAGATGGCTACACCTTC
CAISARDSRDGYTF
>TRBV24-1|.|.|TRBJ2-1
TGTGCCACCAGTGATTTGCGGGGGAACAATGAGCAGTTCTTC
CATSDLRGNNEQFF
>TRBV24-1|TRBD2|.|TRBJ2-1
TGTGCCACCAGTGATCCGGGACTAGCGTACAATGAGCAGTTCTTC
CATSDPGLAYNEQFF
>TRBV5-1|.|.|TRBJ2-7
TGCGCCAGCAGCGTCCGGGACTCCTACGAGCAGTACTTC
CASSVRDSYEQYF
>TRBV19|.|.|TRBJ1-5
TGTGCCAGTATGGTAGCCTATAGCAATCAGCCCCAGCATTTT
CASMVAYSNQPQHF
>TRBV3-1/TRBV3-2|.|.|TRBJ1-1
TGTGCCAGCAGCCCGTATTCTGGGGGGAGGTTCACTGAAGCTTTCTTT
CASSPYSGGRFTEAFF
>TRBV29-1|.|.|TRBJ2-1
TGCAGCGCCCTATCATATGACAATGAGCAGTTCTTC
CSALSYDNEQFF
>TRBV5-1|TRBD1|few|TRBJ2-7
TGCGCCAGCAGCTTGGCCCCGGGACAGGGCTACGAGCAGTACTTC
CASSLAPGQGYEQYF
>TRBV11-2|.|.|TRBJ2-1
TGTGCCAGCAGCTTCGAGGGACTGGCCCGGGGGGAGCAGTTCTTC
CASSFEGLARGEQFF
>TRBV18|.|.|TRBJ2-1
TGTGCCAGCTCACCGCTCGGCGGCTCCTACAATGAGCAGTTCTTC
CASSPLGGSYNEQFF
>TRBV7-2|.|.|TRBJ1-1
TGTGCCAGCAGCTTAGGCAGGAACACTGAAGCTTTCTTT
CASSLGRNTEAFF
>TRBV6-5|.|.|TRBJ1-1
TGTGCCAGCAGGTACCTCGGCGGGTTGAACACTGAAGCTTTCTTT
CASRYLGGLNTEAFF
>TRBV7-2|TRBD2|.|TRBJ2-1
TGTGCCAGCAGCTTACTAGCGGGACTATCCTACAATGAGCAGTTCTTC
CASSLLAGLSYNEQFF
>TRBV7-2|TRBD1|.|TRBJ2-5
TGTGCCAGCAGCCCGGACAGGACCCAGGAGACCCAGTACTTC
CASSPDRTQETQYF
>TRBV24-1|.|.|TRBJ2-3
TGTGCCACCCAACGGTGGAGCACAGATACGCAGTATTTT
CATQRWSTDTQYF
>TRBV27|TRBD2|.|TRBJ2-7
TGTGCCAGCAGTTCTAGGCTAGCGGGCAGCTCCTACGAGCAGTACTTC
CASSSRLAGSSYEQYF
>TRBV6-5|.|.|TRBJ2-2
TGTGCCAGCAGTTACGGTTTAGCTCTAAACACCGGGGAGCTGTTTTTT
CASSYGLALNTGELFF
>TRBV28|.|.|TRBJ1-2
TGTGCCAGCAGACATCCCGGGACACGGGGCTATGGCTACACCTTC
CASRHPGTRGYGYTF
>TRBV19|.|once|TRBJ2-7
TGTGCCAGTAGTAAACAGGGTTCCTACGAGCAGTACTTC
CASSKQGSYEQYF
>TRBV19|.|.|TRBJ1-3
TGTGCCAGTACCAGGTCGGTCGTGGGAAACACCATATATTTT
CASTRSVVGNTIYF
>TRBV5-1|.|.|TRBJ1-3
TGCGCCAGCAGACCAGGGATATCTGGAAACACCATATATTTT
CASRPGISGNTIYF
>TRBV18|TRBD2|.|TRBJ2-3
TGTGCCAGCGGACGCAATAGCGGGACGGGAGATACGCAGTATTTT
CASGRNSGTGDTQYF
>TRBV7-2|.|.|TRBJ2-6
TGTGCCAGCAGCTTACCTGGGGCCTCTGGGGCCAACGTCCTGACTTTC
CASSLPGASGANVLTF
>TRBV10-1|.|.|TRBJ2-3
TGCGCCAGCAGTCCAACTAGAACAGATACGCAGTATTTT
CASSPTRTDTQYF
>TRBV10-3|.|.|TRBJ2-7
TGTGCCATCTCCGCAGGGGTTAGCTCCTACGAGCAGTACTTC
CAISAGVSSYEQYF
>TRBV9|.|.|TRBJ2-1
TGTGCCAGCAGCGGTTCAGGGAGGGGGATCTCCTACAATGAGCAGTTCTTC
CASSGSGRGISYNEQFF
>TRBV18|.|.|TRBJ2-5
TGTGCCAGCTCACCTCGGGGGTCGGAAGAGACCCAGTACTTC
CASSPRGSEETQYF
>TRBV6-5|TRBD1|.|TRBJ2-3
TGTGCCAGCAGTTACGAGGGGACAGGGACGCAGTATTTT
CASSYEGTGTQYF
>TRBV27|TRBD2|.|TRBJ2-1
TGTGCCAGCACCTTGACTAGCGGTGTCCCCTACAATGAGCAGTTCTTC
CASTLTSGVPYNEQFF
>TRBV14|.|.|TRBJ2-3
TGTGCCAGCAGCCAGGGTAGGGGGAACACAGATACGCAGTATTTT
CASSQGRGNTDTQYF
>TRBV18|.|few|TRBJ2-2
TGTGCCAGCTCACCACGGACTGAAACCGGGGAGCTGTTTTTT
CASSPRTETGELFF
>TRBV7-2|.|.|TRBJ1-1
TGTGCCAGCAGCTTACTCCGGGAGGGAGCTTTCTTT
CASSLLREGAFF
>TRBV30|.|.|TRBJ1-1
TGTGCCTGGAGTCCCGCCGGGGGGTCAACTGAAGCTTTCTTT
CAWSPAGGSTEAFF
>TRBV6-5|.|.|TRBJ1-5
TGTGCCGGAAGCAGGGGAAGAGGTCAGCCCCAGCATTTT
CAGSRGRGQPQHF
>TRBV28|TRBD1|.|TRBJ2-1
TGTGCCAGCAGTTTAATCGACAGGGGGCTATCCTACAATGAGCAGTTCTTC
CASSLIDRGLSYNEQFF
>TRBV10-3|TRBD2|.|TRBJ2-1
TGTGCCATCAGTGACAGCGGGAGTAAGGTTAGAGAGCAGTTCTTC
CAISDSGSKVREQFF
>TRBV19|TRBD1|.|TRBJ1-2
TGTGCCAGTAGGGGGACAGGGGATGGCTACACCTTC
CASRGTGDGYTF